The 10 T cell receptor beta chains below all came from one sample that was sequenced in a study of long-term antiretroviral therapy in people with HIV. Running of the v3.0 immunoSEQ assay took place at survey level. Only in-frame clones appear in the TCRdb table, and some are missing; sequencing was by immunoSEQ multiplex PCR. The data show over 25,000 clones, about 97% seen once. Specimen: unsorted PBMCs, collected 7.6 years after starting antiretroviral therapy. Receptors originate from a man aged 25 to 40 with HIV.

This chain uses TRBV6-5 with TRBJ2-3; D unclear. The CDR3 is made up of 13 amino acids. Germline V gives CDR1 MNHEY, CDR2 SVGAGI. V lost 10 bases and J lost 7, with 18 bases in between. The CDR3 region is CATLAAPQHTQYF. In DNA, the CDR3 is TGTGCCACCCTGGCGGCCCCGCAACATACGCAGTATTTT.

The V call is TRBV10-3, the J call TRBJ2-7, with TRBD2 as a possible D gene (6 bases). Germline CDR1 and CDR2: ENHRY and SYGVKD. The CDR3 runs to 15 residues. V was clipped by 7 bases and J by 2 bases, with 18 bases between them. In nucleotides, the CDR3 is TGTGCCATCAAGATAGGCGGGGACCTGCCCTACGAGCAGTACTTC. Its translation: CAIKIGGDLPYEQYF.

The genes are TRBV6-5 and TRBJ2-7, with D hard to call. V lost 6 bases and J lost 10, with 13 bases in between. The CDR3 spans 11 residues. The germline V gene encodes CDR1 MNHEY and CDR2 SVGAGI. CDR3 loop: CASSGPAEQYF. The CDR3 nucleotides read TGTGCCAGCAGCGGGCCGGCGGAACAGTACTTC.

This sequence joins TRBV27 and TRBJ2-1; the D gene is possibly TRBD1 (5 bases). Trimming left V 7 bases short and J 0 bases short, with 10 bases between. The germline V gene encodes CDR1 MNHEY and CDR2 SMNVEV (reference sequence). This CDR3 is built from 14 residues. In DNA form, the CDR3 reads TGTGCCAGCAATTGGGGCCCCTCCTACAATGAGCAGTTCTTC. It specifies CASNWGPSYNEQFF.

V usage is TRBV5-1 and J usage is TRBJ2-1, with 8 bases fitting TRBD2. Germline CDR1 reads SGHRS; CDR2 reads YFSETQ. The CDR3 totals 15 residues. V gave up 0 bases and J gave up 7 bases; unmatched junction bases: 6. CDR3 coding DNA: TGCGCCAGCAGCTTGGAGGCTAGCGGGTCAAATGAGCAGTTCTTC. Protein sequence: CASSLEASGSNEQFF.

CDR3 nucleotide sequence: TGTGCCATCAGTCAAGGGGGGAAGGGTAATCAGCCCCAGCATTTT. Its translation is CAISQGGKGNQPQHF. The chain combines TRBV10-3 with TRBJ1-5, with D possibly matching TRBD1 (6 bases). The CDR3 length is 15 residues. V shed 5 bases and J shed 4 bases, with 15 bases lying between them. Germline V CDR1 and CDR2: ENHRY, SYGVKD.

The genes are TRBV4-1 and TRBJ1-5, with unresolved D. This CDR3 contains 14 residues. The germline V gene has CDR1 MGHRA and CDR2 YSYEKL. Trimming removed 0 bases from V and 6 bases from J, with 9 bases in between. CDR3 bases: TGCGCCAGCAGCCAAGATAGAGGGAGTCAGCCCCAGCATTTT. This translates into CASSQDRGSQPQHF.

The J gene is TRBJ2-2, the V gene TRBV7-9, with 8 bases matching TRBD1. This CDR3 is built from 16 residues. With 6 bases clipped from V and 4 bases from J, the junction kept 10 bases outside the gene matches. Germline CDR1 reads SEHNR; CDR2 reads FQNEAQ (reference sequence). The CDR3 protein is CASSPGRGRGTGELFF. Written as DNA, the CDR3 is TGTGCCAGCAGTCCGGGCAGGGGGCGAGGCACCGGGGAGCTGTTTTTT. Looking up the rest from reference TRBV7-9 and TRBJ2-2 gives the full variable domain: DTGVSQNPRHKITKRGQNVTFRCDPISEHNRLYWYRQTLGQGPEFLTYFQNEAQLEKSRLLSDRFSAERPKGSFSTLEIQRTEQGDSAMYLCASSPGRGRGTGELFFGEGSRLTVL.

V and J are TRBV19 and TRBJ2-7; a weak D match, TRBD1 (6 bases). Between the trimmed V and J ends, which lost 3 bases and 2 bases, there was a span of 11 bases. Germline CDR1 is LNHDA and CDR2 is SQIVND (reference sequence). The CDR3 extends over 14 amino acids. As DNA, the CDR3 is TGTGCCAGTAGTATTGGAACAGGGCCCTACGAGCAGTACTTC. Translated, it gives CASSIGTGPYEQYF. Complete variable domain (other parts from reference TRBV19 and TRBJ2-7): DGGITQSPKYLFRKEGQNVTLSCEQNLNHDAMYWYRQDPGQGLRLIYYSQIVNDFQKGDIAEGYSVSREKKESFPLTVTSAQKNPTAFYLCASSIGTGPYEQYFGPGTRLTVT.

The sample holds one count of this clone. The chain links TRBV6-6 to TRBJ2-7; 9 nucleotides align to TRBD1. Looked up from germline, CDR1 is MNHNY and CDR2 is SVGAGI (reference sequence). The CDR3 runs 16 residues. The V and J ends lost 6 bases and 3 bases, in that order; junction bases with no gene match: 12. CDR3 DNA: TGTGCCAGCAGGCCATCCCCGGACAGGGGCCTCTACGAGCAGTACTTC. This gives the protein CASRPSPDRGLYEQYF.